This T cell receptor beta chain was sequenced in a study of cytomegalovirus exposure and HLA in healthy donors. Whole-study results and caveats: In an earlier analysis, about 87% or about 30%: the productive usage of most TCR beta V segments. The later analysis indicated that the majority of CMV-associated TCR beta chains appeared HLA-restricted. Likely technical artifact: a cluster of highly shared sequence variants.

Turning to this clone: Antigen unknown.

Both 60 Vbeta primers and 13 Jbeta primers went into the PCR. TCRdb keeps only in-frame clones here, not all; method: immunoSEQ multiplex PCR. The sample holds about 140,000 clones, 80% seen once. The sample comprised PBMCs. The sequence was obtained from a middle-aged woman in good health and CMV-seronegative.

As DNA, the CDR3 is TGTGCCATCAGTGAACCGGGACTCTCCTACGAGCAGTACTTC. This codes for CAISEPGLSYEQYF. The V call is TRBV10-3, the J call TRBJ2-7; D possibly corresponds to TRBD2 (6 bases). Germline V CDR1 and CDR2: ENHRY, SYGVKD. V gave up 3 bases and J gave up 0 bases, with 9 bases separating them. The CDR3 runs to 14 residues.